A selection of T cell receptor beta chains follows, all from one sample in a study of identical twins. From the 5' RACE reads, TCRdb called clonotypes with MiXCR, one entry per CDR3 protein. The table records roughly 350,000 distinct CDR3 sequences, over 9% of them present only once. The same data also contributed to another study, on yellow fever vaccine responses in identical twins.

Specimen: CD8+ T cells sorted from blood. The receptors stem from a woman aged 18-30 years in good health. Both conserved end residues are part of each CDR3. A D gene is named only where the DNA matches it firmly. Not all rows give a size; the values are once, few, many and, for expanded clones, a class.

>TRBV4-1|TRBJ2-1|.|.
TGCGCCAGCAGCCAAGTCACCGCGGACAATGAGCAGTTCTTC
CASSQVTADNEQFF
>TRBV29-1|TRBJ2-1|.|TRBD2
TGCAGCGTCCAAGGGACTAGCGGGAAGGTTTACAATGAGCAGTTCTTC
CSVQGTSGKVYNEQFF
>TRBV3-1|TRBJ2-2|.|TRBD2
TGTGCCAGCAGCCAAGGGATCGGACTAGCGGGAGCCGAGGGGCTGTTTTTT
CASSQGIGLAGAEGLFF
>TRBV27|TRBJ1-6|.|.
TGTGCCAGCAGCCTCGGACCTAATTCACCCCTCCACTTT
CASSLGPNSPLHF
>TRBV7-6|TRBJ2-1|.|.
TGTGCCAGCAGCTTAGACCGGCCTCTAGGCTCCTACAATGAGCAGTTCTTC
CASSLDRPLGSYNEQFF
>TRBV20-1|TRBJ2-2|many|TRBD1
TGCAGTGCTAGAGACGCAACAGGGGGCGACACCGGGGAGCTGTTTTTT
CSARDATGGDTGELFF
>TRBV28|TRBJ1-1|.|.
TGTGCCAGCAGTTTAGTTATCGTGAACACTGAAGCTTTCTTT
CASSLVIVNTEAFF
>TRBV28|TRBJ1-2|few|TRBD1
TGTGCCAGCAGCCTTCCAGGGGGGGGGGGCTACACCTTC
CASSLPGGGGYTF
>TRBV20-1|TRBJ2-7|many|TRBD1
TGCAGTGCTAGAGAGGCCTACAGGGGCGAGCAGTACTTC
CSAREAYRGEQYF
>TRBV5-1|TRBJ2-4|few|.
TGCGCCAGCAGCCCAGGGGGGGGATTAGGCAAAAACATTCAGCACTTC
CASSPGGGLGKNIQHF
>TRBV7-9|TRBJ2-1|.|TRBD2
TGTGCCAGCAGCTTAGGAGGGTTAGCGGGTTACAATGAGCAGTTCTTC
CASSLGGLAGYNEQFF
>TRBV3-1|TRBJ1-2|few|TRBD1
TGTGCCAGCAGCCAAGAACAGGGGCTCTATGGCTACACCTTC
CASSQEQGLYGYTF
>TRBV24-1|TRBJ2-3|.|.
TGTGCCACCAGTCTCATGGATACGCAGTATTTT
CATSLMDTQYF
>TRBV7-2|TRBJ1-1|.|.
TGTGCCAGCAGCACAGGGCCCCAAGGAGGTGAAGCTTTCTTT
CASSTGPQGGEAFF
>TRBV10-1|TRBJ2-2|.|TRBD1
TGCGCCAGCAGTTTTGGGACAGGGTCTTCCGGGGAGCTGTTTTTT
CASSFGTGSSGELFF
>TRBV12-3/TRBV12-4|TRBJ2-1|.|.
TGTGCCAGCAGCCCCGGTGTAGCCCGAATGGGTCTCAGCTCCTACAATGAGCAGTTCTTC
CASSPGVARMGLSSYNEQFF
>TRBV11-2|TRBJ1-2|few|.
TGTGCCAGCAGCCCAGGGATTGCCTCCTATGGCTACACCTTC
CASSPGIASYGYTF
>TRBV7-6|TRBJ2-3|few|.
TGTGCCAGCAGCTCCTATCCGCTTCAGCGGGACAACCCAGATACGCAGTATTTT
CASSSYPLQRDNPDTQYF
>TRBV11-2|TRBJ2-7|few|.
TGTGCCAGCAGCCCGCGGGGCTCACCCTACGAGCAGTACTTC
CASSPRGSPYEQYF
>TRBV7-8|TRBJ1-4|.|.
TGTGCCAGCAGCCATTCTTGGGCAACTAATGAAAAACTGTTTTTT
CASSHSWATNEKLFF
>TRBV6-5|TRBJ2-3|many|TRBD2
TGTGCCAGCAGTTACAGCGGGGGGGCCACAGATACGCAGTATTTT
CASSYSGGATDTQYF
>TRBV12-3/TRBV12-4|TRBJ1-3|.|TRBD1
TGTGCCAGCACCCTGAGGGGGCCCCCGGCGGACACCATATATTTT
CASTLRGPPADTIYF
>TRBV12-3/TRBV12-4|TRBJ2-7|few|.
TGTGCCAGCAGTTTAGGCGGATCGTATTACTACGAGCAGTACTTC
CASSLGGSYYYEQYF
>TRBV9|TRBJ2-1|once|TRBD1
TGTGCCAGCAGCCCGAGGGGGACAGGGGACCCCTACAATGAGCAGTTCTTC
CASSPRGTGDPYNEQFF
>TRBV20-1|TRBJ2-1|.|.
TGCAGTGCGGAGGGGGGGGAGATAACAAGCAATGAGCAGTTCTTC
CSAEGGEITSNEQFF
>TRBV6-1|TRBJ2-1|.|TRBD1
TGTGCCAGCAGTGCAGGGGGAGTTTTCCCTTATAATGAGCAGTTCTTC
CASSAGGVFPYNEQFF
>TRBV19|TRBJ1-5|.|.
TGTGCCAGTAGTGTACGGGGGTGGCGTCAGCCCCAGCATTTT
CASSVRGWRQPQHF
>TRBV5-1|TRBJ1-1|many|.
TGCGCCAGCAGCGGCCCTCCAGTAAACACTGAAGCTTTCTTT
CASSGPPVNTEAFF
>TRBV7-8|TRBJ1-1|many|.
TGTGCCAGCAGCTCTTTACTTGAAGCTTTCTTT
CASSSLLEAFF
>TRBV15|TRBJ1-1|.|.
TGTGCCACCAGCAGAGAGGGGTTGAACACTGAAGCTTTCTTT
CATSREGLNTEAFF
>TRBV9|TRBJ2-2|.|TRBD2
TGTGCCAGCAGCCCTAGACTAGCGGGGGGGAGCACCGGGGAGCTGTTTTTT
CASSPRLAGGSTGELFF
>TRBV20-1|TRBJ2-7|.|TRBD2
TGCAGTGCTAGAGATAGGGCGGGAGTACCTATCGAGCAGTACTTC
CSARDRAGVPIEQYF
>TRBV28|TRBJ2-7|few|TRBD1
TGTGCCAGCAGTCCCGACAGGGGTAGCGACGAGCAGTACTTC
CASSPDRGSDEQYF